The 24 T cell receptor beta chains listed next were all sequenced from one sample in a study of cytomegalovirus exposure and HLA in healthy donors. Sequencing was performed with immunoSEQ multiplex PCR; in TCRdb, only in-frame clones are kept and a portion is missing. Found here are tens of thousands of clones, around nine tenths of them singletons; the top ten hold 5.5% to 6.5%. Sequenced input: PBMCs. These receptors all stem from a young man in good health and CMV-seronegative.

The chain is built from TRBV5-1 and TRBJ2-7; 12 bases are shared with TRBD2. CDR3 length: 14 amino acids. V was clipped by 4 bases and J by 9 bases; unmatched bases: 8. Germline V CDR1 and CDR2: SGHRS, YFSETQ. The CDR3, as DNA: TGCGCCAGCAGCCCCCAGACTAGCGGGAGTGTGCAGTACTTC. It yields the protein CASSPQTSGSVQYF.

The V gene is TRBV5-4, the J gene TRBJ2-7, with 10 bases identical to TRBD2. J gave up 1 base and V 0 bases, and 4 bases lay outside the gene matches. CDR1 and CDR2 from the germline V gene are SGHNT and YYREEE (reference sequence). CDR3 length: 16 amino acids. This CDR3 reads CASSLGVAGGSYEQYF. DNA of the CDR3: TGTGCCAGCAGCTTGGGGGTAGCGGGAGGTTCCTACGAGCAGTACTTC.

The CDR3 DNA follows: TGTGCCAGTAGTATAGTGCCGACAGGGGGCTTAACTGAAGCTTTCTTT. It specifies CASSIVPTGGLTEAFF. The genes are TRBV19 and TRBJ1-1; 10 bases are shared with TRBD1. The J segment lost 5 bases and the V segment lost 1 base, leaving 7 bases of the junction unmatched. Germline V gene sequence: CDR1 LNHDA, CDR2 SQIVND (reference sequence). The CDR3 has 16 amino acids.

The chain carries TRBV21-1 and TRBJ2-2; the table's D call of TRBD1 was not tested on the DNA. TRBV21-1 represents a pseudogene. This CDR3 comprises 16 residues. CDR3 sequence reads: CASIGLFGRATGELFF. The CDR3 DNA reads as TGTGCCAGCATTGGCCTTTTTGGCAGGGCGACCGGGGAGCTGTTTTTT.

The gene calls are TRBV2 and TRBJ1-5, with 11 bases identical to TRBD1. Trimming cost V 7 bases and J 4 bases; bases outside gene matches: 9. The CDR3 runs to 16 residues. Germline V gives CDR1 SNHLY, CDR2 FYNNEI. CDR3 in amino acids: CASTGGTGGLNQPQHF. The CDR3 coding sequence is TGTGCCAGCACAGGAGGGACAGGGGGTTTGAATCAGCCCCAGCATTTT.

The chain couples TRBV5-6 to TRBJ2-5; TRBD2 aligns across 10 bases. After removal of 1 base from V and 5 bases from J, the junction contained 8 bases not matched to a gene. There are 16 residues in the CDR3. From germline, CDR1 is SGHDT and CDR2 YYEEEE. DNA of the CDR3: TGTGCCAGCAGCTTGTTTAGCGGGGGGACGGGGGAGACCCAGTACTTC. Protein product: CASSLFSGGTGETQYF.

This clone was counted a single time. The chain couples TRBV6-6 to TRBJ1-1; perhaps TRBD1 as D (5 bases). Germline CDR1 reads MNHNY; CDR2 reads SVGAGI (reference sequence). V shed 6 bases and J shed 8 bases, with 13 bases lying between them. This CDR3 is built from 12 residues. CDR3 in DNA: TGTGCCAGCAGCCCGGAGAGGACAGAAGCTTTCTTT. Translated, it gives CASSPERTEAFF.

This rearrangement joins TRBV27 to TRBJ1-2; D call uncertain. The CDR3 covers 15 residues. In germline, CDR1 is MNHEY, CDR2 SMNVEV (reference sequence). Trimming pared 0 bases from V and 5 bases from J, leaving 13 bases between. The CDR3 reads CASSLSTVGQYGYTF. DNA for the CDR3: TGTGCCAGCAGTTTATCAACCGTTGGGCAGTATGGCTACACCTTC.

This sequence joins TRBV5-6 and TRBJ1-5, with a possible D match to TRBD1 (6 bases). The CDR3 totals 14 residues. The V end was cut by 0 bases, the J end by 3 bases, with 7 bases between. Germline V gene sequence: CDR1 SGHDT, CDR2 YYEEEE. Here the CDR3 reads CASSLAGVNQPQHF. In DNA, the CDR3 is TGTGCCAGCAGCTTGGCAGGGGTCAATCAGCCCCAGCATTTT. Full variable domain (rest looked up from reference TRBV5-6 and TRBJ1-5): DAGVTQSPTHLIKTRGQQVTLRCSPKSGHDTVSWYQQALGQGPQFIFQYYEEEERQRGNFPDRFSGHQFPNYSSELNVNALLLGDSALYLCASSLAGVNQPQHFGDGTRLSIL.

This clone was detected only a few times. The chain employs TRBV2 and TRBJ2-2; maybe TRBD2 (6 bases). The CDR3 length is 16 residues. Between the trimmed V and J ends, which lost 6 bases and 0 bases, there was a span of 14 bases. Germline V CDR1 and CDR2: SNHLY, FYNNEI. CDR3 protein: CASRTGVIANTGELFF. CDR3 DNA: TGTGCCAGCAGGACGGGAGTAATAGCGAACACCGGGGAGCTGTTTTTT.

This clone was picked up one time. The chain has TRBV2 and TRBJ1-2; 8 bases align to TRBD1. The germline V gene encodes CDR1 SNHLY and CDR2 FYNNEI. CDR3 length equals 12 residues. Trimming removed 5 bases from V and 7 bases from J; junction bases left unmatched: 3. The CDR3 nucleotides are TGTGCCAGCAGTAGAGACAGGGGTGGCTACACCTTC. Protein sequence: CASSRDRGGYTF. Variable domain in full (rest from reference TRBV2 and TRBJ1-2): EPEVTQTPSHQVTQMGQEVILRCVPISNHLYFYWYRQILGQKVEFLVSFYNNEISEKSEIFDDQFSVERPDGSNFTLKIRSTKLEDSAMYFCASSRDRGGYTFGSGTRLTVV.

The CDR3 sequence: CASSYSRLPSSDTQYF. The CDR3 region has the DNA TGTGCCAGCAGTTACTCGCGACTCCCGTCCAGTGATACGCAGTATTTT. This chain joins TRBV6-5 and TRBJ2-3, with D unclear. CDR1 and CDR2 from the germline V gene are MNHEY and SVGAGI. CDR3 size: 16 residues. Trimming took 0 bases from V and 6 from J, leaving 16 bases between them.

This chain joins TRBV4-3 and TRBJ2-7, with TRBD2 matching 16 bases. The CDR3 covers 16 residues. CDR1 and CDR2 from the germline V gene are LGHNA and YSLEER. The J segment lost 7 bases and the V segment lost 3 bases, leaving 6 bases of the junction unmatched. The CDR3 sequence: CASSHLGLAGGSEQYF. For the CDR3, the DNA is TGCGCCAGCAGCCATTTGGGACTAGCGGGGGGGAGTGAGCAGTACTTC.

The chain joins TRBV11-2 to TRBJ2-3; 14 nucleotides agree with TRBD2. Germline V gene lookup returns CDR1 SGHAT and CDR2 FQNNGV. The V and J ends lost 3 bases and 7 bases, in that order; junction bases with no gene match: 6. CDR3 size: 16 residues. DNA for the CDR3: TGTGCCAGCAGCTTGGAGACTAGCGGGGGGGCGCATACGCAGTATTTT. Translating it yields CASSLETSGGAHTQYF.

V gene TRBV19 combines with J gene TRBJ2-1; TRBD2 aligns across 10 bases. Germline loops: CDR1 LNHDA, CDR2 SQIVND (reference sequence). This CDR3 spans 19 amino acids. The V segment lost 5 bases and the J segment 4 bases; nucleotides outside the gene matches: 17. The CDR3 spells CASSPVLAGDHQPYNEQFF. In nucleotides, the CDR3 is TGTGCCAGTAGTCCTGTCCTAGCGGGAGACCACCAGCCTTACAATGAGCAGTTCTTC.

This rearrangement joins TRBV5-6 to TRBJ1-3; 7 bases are shared with TRBD1. This CDR3 comprises 13 residues. V shed 7 bases, J shed 4 bases, and the junction held 5 bases outside the gene matches. The V gene's germline CDR1 is SGHDT and CDR2 YYEEEE. The CDR3, as DNA: TGTGCCAGCCAACAGGGGTACGGAAACACCATATATTTT. It is translated as CASQQGYGNTIYF.

This clone was observed once. The J gene is TRBJ2-7, the V gene TRBV4-1; 7 nucleotides line up with TRBD2. Germline lookup yields CDR1 MGHRA and CDR2 YSYEKL. CDR3 size: 15 residues. The ends lost 0 bases at V and 3 bases at J; junction bases unmatched: 5. The CDR3 is CASSQEGIAGYEQYF. For the CDR3, the DNA is TGCGCCAGCAGCCAAGAGGGGATAGCGGGCTACGAGCAGTACTTC.

In nucleotides, the CDR3 is TGCGCCAGCAGCCACGGGGACATCTCTGGAAACACCATATATTTT. Amino acids: CASSHGDISGNTIYF. The chain recombines TRBV4-1 with TRBJ1-3; D is possibly TRBD1 (6 bases). V was clipped by 3 bases and J by 0 bases, with 9 bases between them. Germline CDR1 MGHRA, CDR2 YSYEKL. The CDR3 is 15 amino acids.

The genes are TRBV5-1 and TRBJ2-7; TRBD2 matches at 8 bases. The CDR3 loop spans 14 amino acids. Germline V CDR1 and CDR2: SGHRS, YFSETQ. Trimming at V came to 0 bases and at J to 2 bases, leaving 1 base not matched to a gene. The CDR3 nucleotides are TGCGCCAGCAGCTTGGATAGCGGGGCCTACGAGCAGTACTTC. Translating it yields CASSLDSGAYEQYF.

V is TRBV5-6 and J is TRBJ2-2; a possible D gene is TRBD1 (6 bases). Germline V lookup: CDR1 SGHDT, CDR2 YYEEEE. V gave up 5 bases and J gave up 7 bases, with 24 bases separating them. The CDR3 is 17 amino acids. The CDR3 loop is CASSQDRIVTAYGELFF. The CDR3 coding sequence is TGTGCCAGCAGTCAAGACAGGATCGTAACCGCTTACGGGGAGCTGTTTTTT.

The chain links TRBV9 to TRBJ2-3, with 9 bases matching TRBD1. CDR3 length equals 14 residues. Trimming removed 2 bases from V and 5 bases from J; junction bases left unmatched: 3. Germline CDR1 SGDLS, CDR2 YYNGEE. CDR3 residues: CASSVGQGRDTQYF. In DNA form, the CDR3 reads TGTGCCAGCAGCGTCGGACAGGGGCGAGATACGCAGTATTTT. The full variable domain, its missing parts supplied by reference TRBV9 and TRBJ2-3, is DSGVTQTPKHLITATGQRVTLRCSPRSGDLSVYWYQQSLDQGLQFLIQYYNGEERAKGNILERFSAQQFPDLHSELNLSSLELGDSALYFCASSVGQGRDTQYFGPGTRLTVL.

This chain connects TRBV19 to TRBJ2-1; the match to TRBD2 covers 7 bases. V gave up 3 bases and J gave up 2 bases; unmatched junction bases: 7. The length of the CDR3 is 16 residues. CDR1 LNHDA and CDR2 SQIVND come from the germline V gene (reference sequence). The CDR3 coding sequence is TGTGCCAGTAGTATCCCACGCGGGAGTGCCTACAATGAGCAGTTCTTC. The encoded protein is CASSIPRGSAYNEQFF.

The chain recombines TRBV7-2 with TRBJ2-5; D is unresolved. The CDR3 extends over 12 amino acids. Germline CDR1 reads SGHTA; CDR2 reads FQGNSA. Trimming shortened V by 3 bases and J by 2 bases, and 4 bases separated the two germline ends. CDR3 amino acids: CASSFQQETQYF. DNA for the CDR3: TGTGCCAGCAGCTTCCAACAAGAGACCCAGTACTTC. Full variable domain (rest looked up from reference TRBV7-2 and TRBJ2-5): GAGVSQSPSNKVTEKGKDVELRCDPISGHTALYWYRQSLGQGLEFLIYFQGNSAPDKSGLPSDRFSAERTGGSVSTLTIQRTQQEDSAVYLCASSFQQETQYFGPGTRLLVL.

The chain employs TRBV4-1 and TRBJ2-3; D gene unclear. The CDR3 is 13 residues long. Trimming removed 3 bases at V and 5 bases at J, with 9 bases between. Germline V gene lookup returns CDR1 MGHRA and CDR2 YSYEKL. CDR3 nucleotide sequence: TGCGCCAGCAGCCATTCCGGCGGAGATACGCAGTATTTT. It codes for CASSHSGGDTQYF.